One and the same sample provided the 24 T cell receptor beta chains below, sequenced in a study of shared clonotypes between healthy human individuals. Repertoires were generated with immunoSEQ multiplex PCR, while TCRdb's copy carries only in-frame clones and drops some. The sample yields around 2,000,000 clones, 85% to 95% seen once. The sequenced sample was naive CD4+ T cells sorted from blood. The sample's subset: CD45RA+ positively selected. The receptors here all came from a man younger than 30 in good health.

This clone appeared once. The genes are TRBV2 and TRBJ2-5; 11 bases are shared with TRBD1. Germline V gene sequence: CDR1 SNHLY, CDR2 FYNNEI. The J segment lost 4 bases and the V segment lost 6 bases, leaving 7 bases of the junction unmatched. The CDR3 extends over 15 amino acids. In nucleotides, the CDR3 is TGTGCCAGCAGCATCGGACAGGGGGCGCGAGAGACCCAGTACTTC. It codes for CASSIGQGARETQYF. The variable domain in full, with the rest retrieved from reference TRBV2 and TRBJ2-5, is EPEVTQTPSHQVTQMGQEVILRCVPISNHLYFYWYRQILGQKVEFLVSFYNNEISEKSEIFDDQFSVERPDGSNFTLKIRSTKLEDSAMYFCASSIGQGARETQYFGPGTRLLVL.

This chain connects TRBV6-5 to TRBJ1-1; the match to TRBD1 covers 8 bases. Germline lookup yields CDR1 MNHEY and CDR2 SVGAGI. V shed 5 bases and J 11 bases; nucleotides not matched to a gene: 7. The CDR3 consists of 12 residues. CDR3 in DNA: TGTGCCAGCAGTCGACAGGGGCAGAGGGCTTTCTTT. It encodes CASSRQGQRAFF.

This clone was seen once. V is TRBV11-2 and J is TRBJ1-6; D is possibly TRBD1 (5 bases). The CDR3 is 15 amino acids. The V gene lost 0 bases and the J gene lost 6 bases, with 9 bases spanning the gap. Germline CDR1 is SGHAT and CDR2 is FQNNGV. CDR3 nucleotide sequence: TGTGCCAGCAGCTTAGATGTAGGGGCTAATTCACCCCTCCACTTT. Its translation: CASSLDVGANSPLHF.

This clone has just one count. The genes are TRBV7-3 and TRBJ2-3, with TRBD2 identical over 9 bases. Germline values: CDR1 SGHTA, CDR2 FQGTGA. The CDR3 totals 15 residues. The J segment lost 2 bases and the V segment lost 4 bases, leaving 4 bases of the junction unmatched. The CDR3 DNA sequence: TGTGCCAGCAGCTCCTTAGCGGGGGACACAGATACGCAGTATTTT. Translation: CASSSLAGDTDTQYF.

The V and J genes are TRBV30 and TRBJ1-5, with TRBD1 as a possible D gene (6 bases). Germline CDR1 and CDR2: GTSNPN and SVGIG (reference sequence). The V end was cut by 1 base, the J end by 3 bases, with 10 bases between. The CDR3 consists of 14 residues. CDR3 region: CAWSGGALNQPQHF. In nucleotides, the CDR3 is TGTGCCTGGAGTGGGGGGGCCCTCAATCAGCCCCAGCATTTT. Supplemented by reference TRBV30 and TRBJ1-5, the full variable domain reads SQTIHQWPATLVQPVGSPLSLECTVEGTSNPNLYWYRQAAGRGLQLLFYSVGIGQISSEVPQNLSASRPQDRQFILSSKKLLLSDSGFYLCAWSGGALNQPQHFGDGTRLSIL.

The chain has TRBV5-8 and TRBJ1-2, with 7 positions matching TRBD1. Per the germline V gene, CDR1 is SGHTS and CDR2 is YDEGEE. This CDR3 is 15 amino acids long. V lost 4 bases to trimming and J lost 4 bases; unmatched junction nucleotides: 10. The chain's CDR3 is CASSPDDREVYGYTF. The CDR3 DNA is TGTGCCAGCAGCCCGGATGACAGGGAGGTCTATGGCTACACCTTC.

For the CDR3, the DNA is TGCGCCAGCAGTGAGACAGGGCGGGGCGAGCAGTACTTC. The encoded protein is CASSETGRGEQYF. The chain couples TRBV10-2 to TRBJ2-7; either TRBD1 or TRBD2 may supply D (6 bases each). V lost 2 bases and J 6 bases, leaving 11 bases between the germline ends. The CDR3 extends over 13 amino acids. In germline, CDR1 is WSHSY, CDR2 SAAADI.

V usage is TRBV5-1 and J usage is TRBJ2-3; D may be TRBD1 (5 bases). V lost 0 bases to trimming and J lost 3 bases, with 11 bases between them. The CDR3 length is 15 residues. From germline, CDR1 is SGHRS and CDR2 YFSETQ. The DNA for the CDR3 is TGCGCCAGCAGCTTGGAGGCAGGGTGGACAGATACGCAGTATTTT. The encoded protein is CASSLEAGWTDTQYF.

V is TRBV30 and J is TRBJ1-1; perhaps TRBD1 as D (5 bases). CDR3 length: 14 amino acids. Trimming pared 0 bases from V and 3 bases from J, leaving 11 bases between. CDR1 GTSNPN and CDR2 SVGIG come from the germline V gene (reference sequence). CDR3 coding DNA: TGTGCCTGGAGTGTACTAGTAGGGGACACTGAAGCTTTCTTT. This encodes CAWSVLVGDTEAFF.

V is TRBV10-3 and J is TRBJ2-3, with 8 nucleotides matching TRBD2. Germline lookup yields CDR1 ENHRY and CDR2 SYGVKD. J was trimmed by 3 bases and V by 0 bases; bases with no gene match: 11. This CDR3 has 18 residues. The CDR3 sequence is CAISESKRGLSGTDTQYF. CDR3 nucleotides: TGTGCCATCAGTGAGTCCAAGCGGGGGCTCAGCGGAACAGATACGCAGTATTTT.

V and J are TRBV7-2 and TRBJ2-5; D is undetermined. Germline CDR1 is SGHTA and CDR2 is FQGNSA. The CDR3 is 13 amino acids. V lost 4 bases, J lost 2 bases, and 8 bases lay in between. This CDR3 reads CASSSVAQETQYF. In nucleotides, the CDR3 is TGTGCCAGCAGCTCCGTGGCACAAGAGACCCAGTACTTC.

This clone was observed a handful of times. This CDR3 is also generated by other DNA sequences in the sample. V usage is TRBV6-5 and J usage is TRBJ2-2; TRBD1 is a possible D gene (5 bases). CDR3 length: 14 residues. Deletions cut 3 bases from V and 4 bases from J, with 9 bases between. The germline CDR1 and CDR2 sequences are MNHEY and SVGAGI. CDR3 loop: CASSYSQGTGELFF. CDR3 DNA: TGTGCCAGCAGTTATTCTCAGGGCACCGGGGAGCTGTTTTTT.

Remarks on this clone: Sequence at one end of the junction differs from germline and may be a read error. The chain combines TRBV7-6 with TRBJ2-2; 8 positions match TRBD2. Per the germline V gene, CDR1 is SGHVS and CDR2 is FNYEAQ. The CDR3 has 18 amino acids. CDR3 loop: CASSLPPNKRGNPGELFF. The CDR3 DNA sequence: TGTGCCAGCAGCTTACCGCCAAATAAGCGGGGGAACCCCGGGGAGCTGTTTTTT.

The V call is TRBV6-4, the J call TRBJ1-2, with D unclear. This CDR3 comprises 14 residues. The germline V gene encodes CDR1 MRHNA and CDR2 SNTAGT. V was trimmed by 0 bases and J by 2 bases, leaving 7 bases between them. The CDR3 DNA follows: TGTGCCAGCAGTGACTCGACCAGGAACTATGGCTACACCTTC. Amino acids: CASSDSTRNYGYTF.

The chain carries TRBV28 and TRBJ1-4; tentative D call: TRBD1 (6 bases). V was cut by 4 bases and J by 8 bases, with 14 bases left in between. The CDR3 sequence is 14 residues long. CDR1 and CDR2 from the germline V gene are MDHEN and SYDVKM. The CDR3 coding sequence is TGTGCCAGCAGTTCGGGGGACATCGGAGAAAAACTGTTTTTT. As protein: CASSSGDIGEKLFF.

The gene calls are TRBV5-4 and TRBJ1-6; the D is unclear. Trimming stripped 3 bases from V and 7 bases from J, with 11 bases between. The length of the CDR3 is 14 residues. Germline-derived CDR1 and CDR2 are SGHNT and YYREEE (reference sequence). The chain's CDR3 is CASSSPAENSPLHF. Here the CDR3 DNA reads TGTGCCAGCAGCTCCCCTGCAGAGAATTCACCCCTCCACTTT.

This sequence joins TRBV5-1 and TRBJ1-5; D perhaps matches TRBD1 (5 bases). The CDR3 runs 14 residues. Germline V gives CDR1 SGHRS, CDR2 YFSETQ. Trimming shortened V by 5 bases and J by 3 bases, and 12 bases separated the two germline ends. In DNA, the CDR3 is TGCGCCAGCAGGGCCGGGACGGACAATCAGCCCCAGCATTTT. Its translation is CASRAGTDNQPQHF.

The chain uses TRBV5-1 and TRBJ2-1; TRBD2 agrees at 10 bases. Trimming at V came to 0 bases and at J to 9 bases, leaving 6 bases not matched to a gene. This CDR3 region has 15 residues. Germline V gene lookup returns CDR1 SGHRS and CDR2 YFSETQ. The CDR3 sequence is CASSLALAGVFEQFF. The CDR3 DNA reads TGCGCCAGCAGCTTGGCGCTAGCGGGAGTGTTTGAGCAGTTCTTC.

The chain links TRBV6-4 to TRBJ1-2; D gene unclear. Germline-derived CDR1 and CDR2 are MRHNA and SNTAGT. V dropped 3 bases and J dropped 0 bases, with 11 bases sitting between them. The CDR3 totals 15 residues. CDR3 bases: TGTGCCAGCAGTGAACAGAGTTCTGCTAACTATGGCTACACCTTC. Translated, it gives CASSEQSSANYGYTF.

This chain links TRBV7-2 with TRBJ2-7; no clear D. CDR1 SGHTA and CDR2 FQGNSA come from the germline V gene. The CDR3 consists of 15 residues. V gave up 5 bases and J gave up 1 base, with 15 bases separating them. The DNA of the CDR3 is TGTGCCAGCAGCACGCCCGACCGAGCGTCCTACGAGCAGTACTTC. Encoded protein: CASSTPDRASYEQYF.

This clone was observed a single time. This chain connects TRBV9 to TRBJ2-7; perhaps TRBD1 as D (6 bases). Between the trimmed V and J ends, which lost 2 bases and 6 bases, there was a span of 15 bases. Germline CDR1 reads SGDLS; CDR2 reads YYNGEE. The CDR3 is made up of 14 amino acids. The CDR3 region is CASSVGHSGVEQYF. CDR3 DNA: TGTGCCAGCAGCGTGGGACATTCGGGTGTCGAGCAGTACTTC.

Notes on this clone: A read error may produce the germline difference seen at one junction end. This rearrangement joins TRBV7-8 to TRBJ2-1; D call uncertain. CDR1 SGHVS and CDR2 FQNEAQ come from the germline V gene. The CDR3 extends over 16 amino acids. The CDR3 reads CVSSPQRTRPYNEQFF. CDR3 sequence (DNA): TGTGTCAGCAGCCCCCAACGGACGAGGCCCTACAATGAGCAGTTCTTC.

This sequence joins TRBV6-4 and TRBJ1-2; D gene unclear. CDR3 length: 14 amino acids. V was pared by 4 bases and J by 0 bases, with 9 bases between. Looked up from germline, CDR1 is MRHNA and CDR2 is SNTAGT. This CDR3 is CASSATSTNYGYTF. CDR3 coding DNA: TGTGCCAGCAGTGCCACAAGCACTAACTATGGCTACACCTTC.

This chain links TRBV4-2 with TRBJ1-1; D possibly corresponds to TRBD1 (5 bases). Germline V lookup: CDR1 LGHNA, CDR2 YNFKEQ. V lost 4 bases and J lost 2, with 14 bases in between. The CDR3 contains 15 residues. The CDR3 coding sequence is TGTGCCAGCAGCCCTCGAGGGACGGTTAACACTGAAGCTTTCTTT. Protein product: CASSPRGTVNTEAFF.